A single sample gave rise to the 12 T cell receptor beta chains below, sequenced in a study of human T cells and chemical hapten exposure. Regarding time point: pre-sensitization, week 0. The treatment denotes: therapeutic diphenylcyclopropenone sensitization with weekly scalp DPC. TCRdb independently ran MiXCR on the RACE reads; one entry per CDR3 protein. The sample yields about 120,000 distinct CDR3 sequences, 13% seen once. The specimen comprised whole blood, sampled in connection with sensitization to the hapten diphenylcyclopropenone (DPC). The source of these receptors is a woman between 18 and 29 years old with alopecia areata. Some clones in this sample may be carry-over from other donors' samples.

This clonotype was detected only a few times. The gene calls are TRBV7-9 and TRBJ2-4, with D unresolved. CDR3 length equals 15 residues. Trimming took off 2 bases at V and 3 bases at J, with 11 bases between the two ends. In germline, CDR1 is SEHNR, CDR2 FQNEAQ (reference sequence). CDR3: CASSLSESGKNIQYF. CDR3 DNA: TGTGCCAGCAGCTTAAGTGAGTCAGGCAAAAACATTCAGTACTTC.

The chain couples TRBV3-1 to TRBJ2-7; 10 bases align to TRBD2. From germline, CDR1 is LGHDT and CDR2 YNNKEL (reference sequence). The CDR3 length is 14 residues. The J segment lost 0 bases and the V segment lost 6 bases, leaving 2 bases of the junction unmatched. The CDR3 bases are TGTGCCAGCAGTCTAGCGGGGGCCTCCTACGAGCAGTACTTC. Amino acids: CASSLAGASYEQYF.

This chain uses TRBV29-1 with TRBJ1-2; 8 positions agree with TRBD1. The CDR3 totals 12 residues. Per the germline V gene, CDR1 is SQVTM and CDR2 is ANQGSEA. J was trimmed by 7 bases and V by 4 bases; bases with no gene match: 5. CDR3 bases: TGCAGCGTTGTTCAGGGGGCAGGTGGCTACACCTTC. Translated: CSVVQGAGGYTF.

This chain joins TRBV21-1 and TRBJ1-6; the table's TRBD1 call for D was not verified on the DNA. TRBV21-1 is designated a pseudogene. This CDR3 has 11 residues. CDR3 nucleotide sequence: TGTTTGCCGGGGGTTTATTCACCCCTCCACTTT. This codes for CLPGVYSPLHF.

This clonotype was recorded a few times. The V and J genes are TRBV20-1 and TRBJ2-5; D gene ambiguous. Per germline, CDR1 DFQATT and CDR2 SNEGSKA (reference sequence). CDR3 size: 15 residues. V was cut by 5 bases and J by 0 bases, with 16 bases left in between. In DNA, the CDR3 is TGCAGTGCTTTGACTTATAAATATTACCAAGAGACCCAGTACTTC. Protein: CSALTYKYYQETQYF.

The genes are TRBV11-3 and TRBJ2-1; D may be TRBD1 (5 bases). In germline, CDR1 is SGHNT, CDR2 YENEEA. Trimming cost V 5 bases and J 2 bases, with 13 bases left between them. The CDR3 consists of 15 residues. The CDR3 DNA is TGTGCCAGCAGCCGCCAGGGCGGCCCCTACAATGAGCAGTTCTTC. It codes for CASSRQGGPYNEQFF.

At least ten counts were recorded for this clonotype. The chain recombines TRBV6-2 or TRBV6-3 with TRBJ2-7, with 8 bases lining up with TRBD1. This CDR3 region has 14 residues. J was trimmed by 6 bases and V by 5 bases; bases with no gene match: 9. CDR1 is MNHEY, CDR2 SVGEGT, per germline. The CDR3 reads CASSLDRVETEQYF. The DNA for the CDR3 is TGTGCCAGCAGTCTGGACAGGGTCGAAACCGAGCAGTACTTC.

This chain joins TRBV10-3 and TRBJ1-5; D unresolved. Germline loops: CDR1 ENHRY, CDR2 SYGVKD. V gave up 3 bases and J gave up 2 bases, with 5 bases separating them. The length of the CDR3 is 13 residues. This CDR3 is CAISERGNQPQHF. CDR3 coding DNA: TGTGCCATCAGTGAACGGGGCAATCAGCCCCAGCATTTT.

This clonotype was picked up a small number of times. V gene TRBV6-2 or TRBV6-3 combines with J gene TRBJ1-5; TRBD1 is a possible D gene (5 bases). CDR3 length: 15 amino acids. Per the germline V gene, CDR1 is MNHEY and CDR2 is SVGEGT. V gave up 6 bases and J gave up 4 bases, with 16 bases separating them. The CDR3 region is CASSSQGRRNQPQHF. The CDR3 DNA sequence: TGTGCCAGCAGCTCCCAGGGACGTAGAAATCAGCCCCAGCATTTT.

This clonotype was seen only a few times. This chain uses TRBV4-3 with TRBJ2-1, with 8 bases lining up with TRBD1. From germline, CDR1 is LGHNA and CDR2 YSLEER. The CDR3 extends over 14 amino acids. V trimming: 4 bases; J trimming: 4 bases; junction bases outside the gene matches: 3. Written as DNA, the CDR3 is TGCGCCAGCAGCCGGGGACAGGCTTACAATGAGCAGTTCTTC. Residues: CASSRGQAYNEQFF.

This clonotype showed up many times. V and J are TRBV11-2 and TRBJ2-1, with D perhaps given as TRBD1 or TRBD2 (5 bases each). The V end was cut by 4 bases, the J end by 6 bases, with 16 bases between. The CDR3 has 15 residues. Germline-derived CDR1 and CDR2 are SGHAT and FQNNGV. CDR3 bases: TGTGCCAGCAGCTCAGGGCGGGCAGCAATCAATGAGCAGTTCTTC. Translated: CASSSGRAAINEQFF.

This rearrangement joins TRBV7-2 to TRBJ2-5; no definite D call. V dropped 0 bases and J dropped 2 bases, with 7 bases sitting between them. Per germline, CDR1 SGHTA and CDR2 FQGNSA. The length of the CDR3 is 14 residues. CDR3 sequence reads: CASSLAGYQETQYF. In DNA, the CDR3 is TGTGCCAGCAGCTTAGCGGGATATCAAGAGACCCAGTACTTC.